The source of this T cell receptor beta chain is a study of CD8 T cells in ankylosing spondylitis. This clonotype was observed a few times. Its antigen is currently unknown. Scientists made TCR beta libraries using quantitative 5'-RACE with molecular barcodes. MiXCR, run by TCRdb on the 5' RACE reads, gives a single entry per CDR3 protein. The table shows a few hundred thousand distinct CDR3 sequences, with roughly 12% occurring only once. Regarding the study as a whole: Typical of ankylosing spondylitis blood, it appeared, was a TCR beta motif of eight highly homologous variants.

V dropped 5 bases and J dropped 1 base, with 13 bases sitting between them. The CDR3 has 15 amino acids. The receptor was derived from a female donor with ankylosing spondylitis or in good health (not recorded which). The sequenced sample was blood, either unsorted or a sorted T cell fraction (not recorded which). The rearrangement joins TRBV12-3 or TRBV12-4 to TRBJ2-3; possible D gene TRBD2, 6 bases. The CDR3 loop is CASSPGLGGTDTQYF. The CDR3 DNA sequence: TGTGCCAGCAGTCCGGGACTTGGAGGCACAGATACGCAGTATTTT.